This entry lists 20 T cell receptor beta chains sequenced from one sample in a study of CXCR3 chemokines and chemotherapy response in bladder cancer. TCRdb used MiXCR to reprocess the PCR reads, holding one entry per CDR3 protein. This sample has approximately 8,300 distinct CDR3 sequences, with under 30% found just once. This specimen was taken from a patient whose treatment included neoadjuvant chemotherapy. These TCRs come from a human donor with bladder cancer that did not respond to neoadjuvant chemotherapy.

This clonotype was counted at least ten times. The chain combines TRBV2 with TRBJ1-6, with TRBD1 identical over 11 bases. Unmatched junction bases numbered 6, after V lost 5 bases and J lost 9 bases. The CDR3 is 15 residues long. Germline CDR1 and CDR2: SNHLY and FYNNEI. The CDR3 bases are TGTGCCAGCAGTCCCGGACAGGGGGCGATTTCACCCCTCCACTTT. Amino acid sequence: CASSPGQGAISPLHF.

J is TRBJ2-7 and V is TRBV7-2; 10 bases match TRBD2. Germline CDR1 SGHTA, CDR2 FQGNSA. This CDR3 is 15 amino acids long. V lost 5 bases, J lost 3 bases, and 7 bases stayed unmatched. CDR3 amino acids: CASSLIAGGGYEQYF. CDR3 in DNA: TGTGCCAGCAGCCTAATAGCGGGGGGAGGCTACGAGCAGTACTTC.

This clonotype has a count of ten or more. The rearrangement links TRBV7-3 to TRBJ2-7, with 7 bases lining up with TRBD1. The CDR3 runs 14 residues. Per the germline V gene, CDR1 is SGHTA and CDR2 is FQGTGA. V was pared by 2 bases and J by 6 bases, with 7 bases of the junction left unmatched. CDR3 bases: TGTGCCAGCAGCTTAGACAGGGCATCATCCGAGCAGTACTTC. Translating gives CASSLDRASSEQYF.

With respect to this clonotype: With a far larger clone one base away, a read error is the likely cause. The chain combines TRBV30 with TRBJ2-1; D possibly corresponds to TRBD1 (6 bases). The J call is in doubt because the DNA end fits TRBJ1-2 better. The germline CDR1 and CDR2 sequences are GTSNPN and SVGIG (reference sequence). This CDR3 contains 13 residues. In DNA, the CDR3 is TGTGCCTGGAGCGGACAGAACAACTATAGCTACACCTTC. The encoded protein is CAWSGQNNYSYTF.

By share, this clonotype counts as medium-sized. The rearrangement joins TRBV7-2 to TRBJ1-4; 7 bases agree with TRBD1. Germline values: CDR1 SGHTA, CDR2 FQGNSA. The CDR3 length is 14 residues. V was pared by 5 bases and J by 4 bases, with 4 bases of the junction left unmatched. CDR3 protein: CASSGQEDNEKLFF. The CDR3 DNA reads as TGTGCCAGCAGCGGACAGGAAGATAATGAAAAACTGTTTTTT.

This clonotype came up many times. The chain has TRBV5-6 and TRBJ1-2, with TRBD1 identical over 10 bases. There are 14 residues in the CDR3. Germline V gene sequence: CDR1 SGHDT, CDR2 YYEEEE. With V trimmed by 4 bases and J by 8 bases, 8 bases remained unmatched. This CDR3 is CASSRRDRGSGYTF. The CDR3 nucleotides are TGTGCCAGCAGCCGTAGGGACAGGGGATCAGGCTACACCTTC.

This clonotype was observed many times. The V and J genes are TRBV7-3 and TRBJ2-3, with 8 bases matching TRBD2. The CDR3 contains 17 residues. The germline CDR1 and CDR2 sequences are SGHTA and FQGTGA. Trimming at V came to 2 bases and at J to 0 bases, leaving 7 bases not matched to a gene. The CDR3 loop is CASSLHGLAASTDTQYF. CDR3 nucleotides: TGTGCCAGCAGCTTACATGGACTAGCTGCTAGCACAGATACGCAGTATTTT.

This clonotype is labeled as medium-sized. The CDR3: CASSPRDVGGWPQHF. The CDR3, as DNA: TGTGCCAGCAGCCCGCGGGACGTCGGCGGGTGGCCCCAGCATTTT. The chain has TRBV7-2 and TRBJ1-5; D is possibly TRBD1 (5 bases). Trimming removed 5 bases at V and 9 bases at J, with 20 bases between. The CDR3 sequence is 15 residues long. CDR1 SGHTA and CDR2 FQGNSA come from the germline V gene. The variable domain in full, completed from reference TRBV7-2 and TRBJ1-5, reads GAGVSQSPSNKVTEKGKDVELRCDPISGHTALYWYRQSLGQGLEFLIYFQGNSAPDKSGLPSDRFSAERTGGSVSTLTIQRTQQEDSAVYLCASSPRDVGGWPQHFGDGTRLSIL.

Worth noting for this clonotype: This likely stems from a read error, as it lies one base from a far larger clone. The V and J genes are TRBV19 and TRBJ2-1; D is undetermined. This CDR3 region has 15 residues. V was cut by 1 base and J by 10 bases, with 17 bases left in between. The germline V gene has CDR1 LNHDA and CDR2 SQIVND (reference sequence). The CDR3 DNA is TGTGCCAGTAGTATAGGTCCCAGCTTGGGGTACGAGCAGTTCTTC. Translation: CASSIGPSLGYEQFF.

In this sample, this clonotype is medium-sized. The rearrangement links TRBV6-1 to TRBJ2-3; D may be TRBD2 (7 bases). CDR1 MNHNS and CDR2 SASEGT come from the germline V gene. V dropped 2 bases and J dropped 0 bases, with 18 bases sitting between them. The CDR3 totals 18 residues. CDR3 region: CASSEKAGATLSTDTQYF. CDR3 bases: TGTGCCAGCAGTGAAAAGGCGGGGGCCACCCTTAGCACAGATACGCAGTATTTT.

This clonotype is medium-sized within its sample. The chain couples TRBV5-4 to TRBJ2-3; tentative D call: TRBD2 (5 bases). This CDR3 has 14 amino acids. With 6 bases removed from V and 1 base from J, the gap between germline ends came to 12 bases. Germline loops: CDR1 SGHNT, CDR2 YYREEE (reference sequence). DNA of the CDR3: TGTGCCAGCACCCCTTGGGGAGGCACAGATACGCAGTATTTT. This translates into CASTPWGGTDTQYF.

This clonotype was seen repeatedly, ten times or more. The V call is TRBV5-4, the J call TRBJ2-7, with 8 bases matching TRBD1. Losses at the gene ends were 4 bases for V and 1 base for J; bases not matched to a gene: 7. The CDR3 loop spans 15 amino acids. Germline V gives CDR1 SGHNT, CDR2 YYREEE (reference sequence). In DNA form, the CDR3 reads TGTGCCAGCAGCAGGATGACAGGGGATTCCTACGAGCAGTACTTC. Its protein is CASSRMTGDSYEQYF.

The chain is built from TRBV2 and TRBJ2-1; D may be TRBD2 (6 bases). CDR3 length: 14 residues. V was pared by 3 bases and J by 5 bases, with 11 bases between. Germline lookup yields CDR1 SNHLY and CDR2 FYNNEI. This CDR3 is CASSDVDYDNEQFF. CDR3 nucleotide sequence: TGTGCCAGCAGTGATGTGGACTACGACAATGAGCAGTTCTTC. The entire variable domain, with the rest obtained from reference TRBV2 and TRBJ2-1, is as follows: EPEVTQTPSHQVTQMGQEVILRCVPISNHLYFYWYRQILGQKVEFLVSFYNNEISEKSEIFDDQFSVERPDGSNFTLKIRSTKLEDSAMYFCASSDVDYDNEQFFGPGTRLTVL.

This clonotype was recorded many times. The V gene is TRBV12-3 or TRBV12-4, the J gene TRBJ1-5; unclear D gene. The V gene lost 1 base and the J gene lost 1 base, with 14 bases spanning the gap. CDR3 size: 17 residues. As DNA, the CDR3 is TGTGCCAGCAGTTTAGGACCCAGTTTTGGGAGCAATCAGCCCCAGCATTTT. It translates to CASSLGPSFGSNQPQHF.

This clonotype was seen many times. The rearrangement links TRBV18 to TRBJ2-3, with unresolved D. This CDR3 has 15 amino acids. Germline V CDR1 and CDR2: KGHSH, LQKENI. Trimming pared 4 bases from V and 2 bases from J, leaving 13 bases between. The CDR3 spells CASSREVAPTDTQYF. CDR3 sequence (DNA): TGTGCCAGCTCACGAGAGGTCGCCCCCACAGATACGCAGTATTTT.

As to this clonotype: With a far larger clone one base away, a read error is the likely cause. In nucleotides, the CDR3 is TGTGTCAGCGGGAGGGACAAGCGGGAAAAACTGTTTTTT. Its translation is CVSGRDKREKLFF. The chain has TRBV6-1 and TRBJ1-4; a weak D match, TRBD1 (6 bases). Germline CDR1 and CDR2: MNHNS and SASEGT. This CDR3 is 13 amino acids long.

This clonotype was counted at least ten times. V usage is TRBV10-3 and J usage is TRBJ2-1; the match to TRBD2 covers 7 bases. The germline CDR1 and CDR2 sequences are ENHRY and SYGVKD. Germline trimming cut 7 bases from V and 6 bases from J; bases unmatched to any gene: 3. The CDR3 has 12 residues. The CDR3 region is CAITSGVNEQFF. CDR3 DNA sequence: TGTGCCATCACCAGCGGGGTCAATGAGCAGTTCTTC.

This clonotype is labeled as medium-sized. The J gene is TRBJ2-3, the V gene TRBV19; D remains ambiguous. Germline values: CDR1 LNHDA, CDR2 SQIVND (reference sequence). Between the trimmed V and J ends, which lost 1 base and 1 base, there was a span of 6 bases. The length of the CDR3 is 14 residues. The CDR3 DNA reads TGTGCCAGTAGTATAGGGGCCGGCACAGATACGCAGTATTTT. Residues: CASSIGAGTDTQYF.

This clonotype was recorded many times. The chain combines TRBV9 with TRBJ2-5, with 7 positions matching TRBD2. Germline V gene data show CDR1 as SGDLS and CDR2 as YYNGEE. V dropped 4 bases and J dropped 3; count of bases not matched to a gene: 21. CDR3 length: 19 amino acids. The CDR3 bases are TGTGCCAGCAGCCCCGGTGGGGGAGGGACTCCCGTGGGAGAAGAGACCCAGTACTTC. As protein: CASSPGGGGTPVGEETQYF.

A word on this clonotype: Given a far larger clone just one base away, this is likely a sequencing read error. The chain recombines TRBV13 with TRBJ2-7; 9 positions match TRBD1. The CDR3 sequence is 14 residues long. Germline CDR1 PRHDT, CDR2 FYEKMQ (reference sequence). With V trimmed by 5 bases and J by 5 bases, 7 bases remained unmatched. Here the CDR3 reads CASSTWTGADEQYF. As DNA, the CDR3 is TGTGCCAGCAGCACCTGGACAGGGGCGGACGAGCAGTACTTC.